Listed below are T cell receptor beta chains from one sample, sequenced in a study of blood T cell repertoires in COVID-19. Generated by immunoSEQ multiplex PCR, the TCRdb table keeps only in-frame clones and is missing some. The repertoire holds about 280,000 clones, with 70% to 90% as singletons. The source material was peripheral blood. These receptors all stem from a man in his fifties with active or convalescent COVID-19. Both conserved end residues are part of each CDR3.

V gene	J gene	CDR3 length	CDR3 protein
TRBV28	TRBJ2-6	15	CASRLTGTGANVLTF
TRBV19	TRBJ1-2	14	CASSMPGVHYGYTF
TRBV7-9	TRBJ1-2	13	CASSTGGDYGYTF
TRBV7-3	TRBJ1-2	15	CASSPGQGAGYGYTF
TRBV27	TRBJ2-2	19	CASTQRGRRDFLNTGELFF
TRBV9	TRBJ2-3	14	CASSATGPTDTQYF
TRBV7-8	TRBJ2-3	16	CASHAAWSRGTDTQYF
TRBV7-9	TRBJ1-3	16	CASSNALAGAGNTIYF
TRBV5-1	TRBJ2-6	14	CASSPQTVPGVLTF
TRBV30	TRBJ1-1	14	CAWSGGLPNTEAFF
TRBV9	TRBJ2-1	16	CASSVVGAGGDNEQFF
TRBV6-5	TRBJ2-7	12	CAMGQGAYEQYF
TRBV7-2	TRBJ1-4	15	CASSLIVSREEKLFF
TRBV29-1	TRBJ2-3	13	CSGRTGGSDTQYF
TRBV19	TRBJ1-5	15	CASSWGQGSDQPQHF
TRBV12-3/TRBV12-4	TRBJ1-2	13	CASSATNNYGYTF
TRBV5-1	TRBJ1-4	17	CASSFGQGGGTNEKLFF
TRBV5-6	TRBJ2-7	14	CASSPRVDSYEQYF
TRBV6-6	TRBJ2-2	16	CASSFQAGENTGELFF
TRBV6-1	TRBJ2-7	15	CASSEASQGAYEQYF
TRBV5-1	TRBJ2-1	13	CASSLLAGNEQFF
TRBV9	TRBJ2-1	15	CASSQSGSSYNEQFF
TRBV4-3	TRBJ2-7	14	CASSPDSSSYEQYF
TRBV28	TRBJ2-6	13	CASSLLWANVLTF
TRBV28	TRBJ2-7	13	CASIGRDYYEQYF
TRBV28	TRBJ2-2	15	CASSLGQGETGELFF
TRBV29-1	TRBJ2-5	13	CSAARGTKETQYF
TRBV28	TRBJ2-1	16	CASSLVAGGTNNEQFF
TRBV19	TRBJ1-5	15	CASLLTGNSNQPQHF
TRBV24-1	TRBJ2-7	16	CATSDLMNSLSYEQYF
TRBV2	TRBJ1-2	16	CASGRDRTSVGYGYTF
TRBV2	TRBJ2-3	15	CASSSDLHGTDTQYF
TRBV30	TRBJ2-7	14	CAWSVGVGSYEQYF
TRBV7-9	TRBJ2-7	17	CASSLPQGFGYSYEQYF
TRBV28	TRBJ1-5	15	CASSLGGGPNQPQHF
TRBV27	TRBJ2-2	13	CATRTQNTGELFF
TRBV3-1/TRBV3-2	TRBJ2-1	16	CASSPHFGAGAVEQFF
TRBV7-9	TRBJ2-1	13	CASSSTSIDEQFF
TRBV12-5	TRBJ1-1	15	CASGLIEQGGPEAFF